This T cell receptor (beta chain) was captured in a study of shared clonotypes between healthy human individuals. Across the study: Per-donor plates numbered three CD4 naive, three CD4 memory, two CD8 naive and one CD8 memory.

Germline values: CDR1 SGHTA, CDR2 FQGNSA. The CDR3 loop spans 14 amino acids. Trimming took off 1 base at V and 3 bases at J, with 9 bases between the two ends. Here immunoSEQ multiplex PCR was the method, and the copy in TCRdb shows in-frame clones only, minus some. Of 600,000 to 800,000 clones listed, around 77% are singletons. This clone was counted between two and nine times. The TCR comes from a woman aged 25 to 39 in good health. Sequencing input: memory CD4+ T cells sorted from blood. Subset: CD45RA-negative fraction. J is TRBJ1-1 and V is TRBV7-2; D is ambiguous. In DNA form, the CDR3 reads TGTGCCAGCAGCTTAGAAGAGAGCTACACTGAAGCTTTCTTT. Translation: CASSLEESYTEAFF.